Here is one TCR beta chain with its context. Its specificity is unknown. This sample is drawn from a study of cytomegalovirus exposure and HLA in healthy donors. Study context: Roughly 85 million unique TCRs from HLA-typed donors made up an early data release.

General observations from the study: Cytomegalovirus association was listed for roughly 160 TCR beta chains. Donor immune exposure was known only as CMV serostatus. Analysis was carried out at a later point, and it linked a missense DCLRE1C variant to TCR beta V- and J-gene trimming.

PCR used 60 Vbeta primers and 13 Jbeta primers. Using immunoSEQ multiplex PCR, the repertoire was profiled, and TCRdb retains in-frame clones only, with some absent. Recorded for this sample: approximately 110,000 clones. The TCR sequence derives from a man younger than 30 in good health and CMV-seronegative. Sequencing input: PBMCs.

The CDR3 DNA follows: TGTGCCAGTAGTATTACGATGGGGGACAGGGCTAATCAGCCCCAGCATTTT. It specifies CASSITMGDRANQPQHF. The rearrangement links TRBV19 to TRBJ1-5; 9 bases line up with TRBD1. Germline V gives CDR1 LNHDA, CDR2 SQIVND (reference sequence). The trim removed 3 bases at V and 4 bases at J, leaving 10 bases unmatched. The CDR3 covers 17 residues.